This T cell receptor beta chain was captured by sequencing in a study of T cells in Graves' hyperthyroidism and ophthalmopathy. Overall study findings and caveats: Most expanded thyroid clonotypes above 0.001 recurred in blood. Patients with ophthalmopathy were separated from those with stable hyperthyroidism by a 13 V-J model.

Diagnostic assessment was based on clinical symptoms, serum thyroxine and TRAb, thyroid ultrasound and orbital computed tomography. RNA transcripts served as the template for amplifying TCR beta CDR3 regions. A set of HTBI primers served as the primers for a first-round RT-PCR of the TCR CDR3. TCRdb re-called the multiplex PCR reads through MiXCR, storing one row per CDR3 protein. This table has some 500,000 distinct CDR3 sequences, approximately 25% appearing once. This clonotype was observed many times. Antigen unknown. The V and J ends lost 3 bases and 0 bases, in that order; junction bases with no gene match: 8. The CDR3 loop spans 17 amino acids.

The receptor's source is a woman aged 25 to 45 with Graves' ophthalmopathy. Sequenced: blood. This chain uses TRBV12-3 or TRBV12-4 with TRBJ1-3; 7 bases are shared with TRBD1. CDR3 in DNA: TGTGCCAGCAGTTTTAGGGGGCGAGGAATCTCTGGAAACACCATATATTTT. Protein sequence: CASSFRGRGISGNTIYF.